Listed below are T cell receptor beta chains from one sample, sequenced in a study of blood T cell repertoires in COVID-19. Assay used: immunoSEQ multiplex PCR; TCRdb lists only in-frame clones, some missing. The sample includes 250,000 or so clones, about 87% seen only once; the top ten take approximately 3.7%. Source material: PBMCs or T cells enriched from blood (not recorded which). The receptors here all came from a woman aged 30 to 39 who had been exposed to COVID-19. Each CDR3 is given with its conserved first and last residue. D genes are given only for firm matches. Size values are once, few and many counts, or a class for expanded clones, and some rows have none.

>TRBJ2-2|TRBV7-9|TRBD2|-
CASSLYRGAGVETGELFF
TGTGCCAGCAGCTTATATAGGGGAGCGGGAGTCGAGACCGGGGAGCTGTTTTTT
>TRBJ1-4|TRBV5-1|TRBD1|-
CASSRGQAPRMTTNEKLFF
TGCGCCAGCAGCCGTGGACAGGCCCCGAGAATGACAACTAATGAAAAACTGTTTTTT
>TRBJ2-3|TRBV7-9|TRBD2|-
CASSPPSIIAGDRPDTQYF
TGTGCCAGCAGTCCACCCTCTATAATAGCGGGAGACCGGCCAGATACGCAGTATTTT
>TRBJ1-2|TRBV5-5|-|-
CASSPSQFPFGYTF
TGTGCCAGCAGCCCCTCACAGTTTCCCTTTGGCTACACCTTC
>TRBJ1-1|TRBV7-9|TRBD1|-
CASSLGRTGGTEAFF
TGTGCCAGCAGCTTAGGTAGGACAGGGGGCACTGAAGCTTTCTTT
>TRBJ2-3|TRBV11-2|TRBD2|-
CASTPGLVSDTQYF
TGTGCCAGCACCCCAGGACTAGTGTCAGATACGCAGTATTTT
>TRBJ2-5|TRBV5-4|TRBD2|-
CASSLGGLAKQETQYF
TGTGCCAGCAGCTTGGGGGGACTAGCCAAACAAGAGACCCAGTACTTC
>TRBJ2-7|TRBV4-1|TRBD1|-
CASSQAGTGNGEQYF
TGCGCCAGCAGCCAAGCCGGGACAGGGAATGGTGAGCAGTACTTC
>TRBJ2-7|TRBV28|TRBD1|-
CASRPLQGAGSEQYF
TGTGCCAGCAGGCCTTTACAGGGGGCAGGGTCCGAGCAGTACTTC
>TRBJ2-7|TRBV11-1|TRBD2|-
CACPGTSGRAYEQYF
TGTGCCTGCCCCGGGACTAGCGGGAGGGCCTACGAGCAGTACTTC
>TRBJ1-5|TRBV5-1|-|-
CASSLTGLNQPQHF
TGCGCCAGCAGCTTGACAGGGCTCAATCAGCCCCAGCATTTT
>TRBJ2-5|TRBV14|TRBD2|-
CASSQDFFLPWLAGVRETQYF
TGTGCCAGCAGCCAAGATTTCTTCCTTCCGTGGCTAGCGGGAGTCCGAGAGACCCAGTACTTC
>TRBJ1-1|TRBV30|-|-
CAWSIPGLMNTEAFF
TGTGCCTGGAGTATTCCGGGACTTATGAACACTGAAGCTTTCTTT
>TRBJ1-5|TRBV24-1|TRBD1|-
CATSETGQGLLSNQPQHF
TGTGCCACCAGTGAAACCGGACAGGGGCTCCTATCTAATCAGCCCCAGCATTTT
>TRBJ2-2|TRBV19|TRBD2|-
CASSPWTSGRTGELFF
TGTGCCAGTAGTCCCTGGACTAGCGGGAGAACCGGGGAGCTGTTTTTT
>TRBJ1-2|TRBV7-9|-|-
CASSAGLDFYGYTF
TGTGCCAGCAGCGCGGGCCTCGATTTCTATGGCTACACCTTC
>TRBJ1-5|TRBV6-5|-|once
CASRENQPQHF
TGTGCCAGCAGGGAGAATCAGCCCCAGCATTTT
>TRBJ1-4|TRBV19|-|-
CASSTLTRTNEKLFF
TGTGCCAGTAGTACCCTAACTCGTACTAATGAAAAACTGTTTTTT
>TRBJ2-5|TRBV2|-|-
CASNAVGGLIQETQYF
TGTGCCAGCAACGCCGTGGGGGGACTGATCCAAGAGACCCAGTACTTC
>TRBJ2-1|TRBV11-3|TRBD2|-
CASSDEGVAGGIDNEQFF
TGTGCCAGCAGCGACGAGGGAGTAGCGGGAGGGATCGACAATGAGCAGTTCTTC
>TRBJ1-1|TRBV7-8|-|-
CASKLRGGNTEAFF
TGTGCCAGCAAACTCCGGGGGGGGAACACTGAAGCTTTCTTT
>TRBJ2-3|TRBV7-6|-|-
CASSLRGKVHGTDTQYF
TGTGCCAGCAGCTTAAGGGGTAAAGTCCACGGCACAGATACGCAGTATTTT
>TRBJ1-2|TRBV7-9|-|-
CASSLEAANYGYTF
TGTGCCAGCAGCTTGGAGGCAGCTAACTATGGCTACACCTTC
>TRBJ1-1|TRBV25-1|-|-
CASSESGGWTEAFF
TGTGCCAGCAGTGAATCGGGGGGTTGGACTGAAGCTTTCTTT
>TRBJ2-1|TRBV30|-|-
CAWSGYVGRRFF
TGTGCCTGGAGCGGTTACGTTGGGCGTCGGTTCTTC
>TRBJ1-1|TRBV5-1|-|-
CASSFFGGSTEAFF
TGCGCCAGCAGCTTTTTCGGAGGTAGCACTGAAGCTTTCTTT
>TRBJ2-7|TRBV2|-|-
CASSVGWTVGNSYEQYF
TGTGCCAGCAGTGTCGGGTGGACAGTTGGGAACTCCTACGAGCAGTACTTC
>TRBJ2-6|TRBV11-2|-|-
CASSPLGAPGANVLTF
TGTGCCAGCAGCCCCCTCGGAGCGCCTGGGGCCAACGTCCTGACTTTC
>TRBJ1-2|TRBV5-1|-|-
CASSYDRPFNYGYTF
TGCGCCAGCAGCTATGACAGGCCCTTTAACTATGGCTACACCTTC
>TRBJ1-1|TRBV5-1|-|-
CASSLQGNTEAFF
TGCGCCAGCAGCTTGCAGGGGAACACTGAAGCTTTCTTT
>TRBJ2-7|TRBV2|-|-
CASSVISGPRPYEQYF
TGTGCCAGCAGTGTTATTAGCGGCCCCCGGCCCTACGAGCAGTACTTC
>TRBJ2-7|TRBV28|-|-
CASRQIYEQYF
TGTGCCAGCAGACAGATCTACGAGCAGTACTTC
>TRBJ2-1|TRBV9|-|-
CASSARGLTTSNEQFF
TGTGCCAGCAGCGCCAGAGGCCTAACAACATCCAATGAGCAGTTCTTC
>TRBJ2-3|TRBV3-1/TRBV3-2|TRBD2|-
CASSPSGLADTQYF
TGTGCCAGCAGCCCTAGCGGATTAGCGGATACGCAGTATTTT
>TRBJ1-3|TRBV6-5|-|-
CASSSTGNSGNTIYF
TGTGCCAGCAGTTCCACAGGGAACTCTGGAAACACCATATATTTT
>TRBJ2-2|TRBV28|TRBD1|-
CASLQGARTGELFF
TGTGCCAGCCTACAGGGGGCTCGTACCGGGGAGCTGTTTTTT
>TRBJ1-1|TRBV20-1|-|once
CSALQGRGAFF
TGCAGTGCTCTACAGGGTCGGGGAGCTTTCTTT